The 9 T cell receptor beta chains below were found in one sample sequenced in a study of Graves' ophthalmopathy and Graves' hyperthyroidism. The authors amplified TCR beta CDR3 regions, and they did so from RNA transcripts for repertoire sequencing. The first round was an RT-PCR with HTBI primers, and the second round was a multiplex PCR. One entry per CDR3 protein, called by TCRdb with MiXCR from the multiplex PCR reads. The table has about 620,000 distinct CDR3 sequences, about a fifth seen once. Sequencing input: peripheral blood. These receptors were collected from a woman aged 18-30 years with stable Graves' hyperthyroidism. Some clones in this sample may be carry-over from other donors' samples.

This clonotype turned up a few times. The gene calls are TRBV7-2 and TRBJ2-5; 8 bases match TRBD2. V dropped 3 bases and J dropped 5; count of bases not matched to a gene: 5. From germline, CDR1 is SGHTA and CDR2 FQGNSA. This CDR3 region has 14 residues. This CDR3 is CASSLTSDTETQYF. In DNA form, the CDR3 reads TGTGCCAGCAGCTTGACTAGCGATACGGAGACCCAGTACTTC.

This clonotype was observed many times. This CDR3 is CASSYSAGPQPQHF. DNA for the CDR3: TGTGCCAGCAGTTACTCGGCCGGGCCCCAGCCCCAGCATTTT. The genes are TRBV6-2 or TRBV6-3 and TRBJ1-5; D is unclear. The CDR3 runs to 14 residues. V dropped 0 bases and J dropped 7 bases, with 10 bases sitting between them. The germline gives CDR1 MNHEY, CDR2 SVGEGT.

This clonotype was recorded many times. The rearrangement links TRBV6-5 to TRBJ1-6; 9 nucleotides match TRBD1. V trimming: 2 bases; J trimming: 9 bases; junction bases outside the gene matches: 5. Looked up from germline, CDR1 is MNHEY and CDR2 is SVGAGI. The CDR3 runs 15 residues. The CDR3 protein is CASSYRTGVSSPLHF. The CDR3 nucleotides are TGTGCCAGCAGTTACCGGACAGGGGTATCTTCACCCCTCCACTTT.

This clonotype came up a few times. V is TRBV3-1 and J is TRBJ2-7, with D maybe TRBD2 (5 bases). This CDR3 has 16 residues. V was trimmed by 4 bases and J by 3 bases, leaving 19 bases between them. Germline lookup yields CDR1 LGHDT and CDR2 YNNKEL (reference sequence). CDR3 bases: TGTGCCAGCAGCCCTTCAGGCGGGCGGAGGATCTACGAGCAGTACTTC. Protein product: CASSPSGGRRIYEQYF.

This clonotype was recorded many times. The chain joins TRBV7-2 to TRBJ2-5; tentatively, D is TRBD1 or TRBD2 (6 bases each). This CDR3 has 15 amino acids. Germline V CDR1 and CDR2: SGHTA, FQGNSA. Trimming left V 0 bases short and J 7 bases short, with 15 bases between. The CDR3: CASSLAGTTGGTQYF. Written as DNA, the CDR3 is TGTGCCAGCAGCTTAGCGGGGACAACCGGGGGGACCCAGTACTTC. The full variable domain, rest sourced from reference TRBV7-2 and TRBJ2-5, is GAGVSQSPSNKVTEKGKDVELRCDPISGHTALYWYRQSLGQGLEFLIYFQGNSAPDKSGLPSDRFSAERTGGSVSTLTIQRTQQEDSAVYLCASSLAGTTGGTQYFGPGTRLLVL.

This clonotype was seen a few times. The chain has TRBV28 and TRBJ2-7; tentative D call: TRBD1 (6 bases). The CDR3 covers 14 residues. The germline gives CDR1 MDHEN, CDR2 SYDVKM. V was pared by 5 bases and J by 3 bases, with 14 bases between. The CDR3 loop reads CASSPGVIGYEQYF. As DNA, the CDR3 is TGTGCCAGCAGTCCAGGGGTTATAGGCTACGAGCAGTACTTC.

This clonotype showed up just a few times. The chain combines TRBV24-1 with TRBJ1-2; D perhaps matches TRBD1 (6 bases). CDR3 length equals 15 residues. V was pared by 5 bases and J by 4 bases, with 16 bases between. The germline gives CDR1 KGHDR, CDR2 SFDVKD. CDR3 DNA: TGTGCCACCAGTGGCAAACAGGGCGCGTTCTATGGCTACACCTTC. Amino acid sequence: CATSGKQGAFYGYTF.

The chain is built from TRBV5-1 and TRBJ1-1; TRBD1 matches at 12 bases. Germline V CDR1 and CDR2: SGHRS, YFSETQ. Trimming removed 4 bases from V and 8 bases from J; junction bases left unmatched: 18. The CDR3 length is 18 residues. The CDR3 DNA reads TGCGCCAGCAGCGAAGGGACCGGGACAGGGGGCCAGAAGGAGGAAGCTTTCTTT. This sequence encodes CASSEGTGTGGQKEEAFF.

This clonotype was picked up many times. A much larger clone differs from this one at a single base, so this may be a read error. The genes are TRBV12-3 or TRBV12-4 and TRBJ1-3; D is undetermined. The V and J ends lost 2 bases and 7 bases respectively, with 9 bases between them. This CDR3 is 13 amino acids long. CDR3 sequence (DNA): TGTGCCAGCAGTTTAAGGCCGGGGAACACCATATATTTT. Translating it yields CASSLRPGNTIYF.